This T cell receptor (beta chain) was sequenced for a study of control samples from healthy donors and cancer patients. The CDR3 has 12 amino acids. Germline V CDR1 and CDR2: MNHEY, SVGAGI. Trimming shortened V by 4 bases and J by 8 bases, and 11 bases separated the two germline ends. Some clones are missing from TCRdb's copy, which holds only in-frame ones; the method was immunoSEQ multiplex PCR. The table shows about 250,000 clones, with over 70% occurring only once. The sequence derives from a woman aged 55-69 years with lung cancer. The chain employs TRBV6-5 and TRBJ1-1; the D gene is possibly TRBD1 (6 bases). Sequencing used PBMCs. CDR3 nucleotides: TGTGCCAGCAGTTTCGGACAGAGGGAAGCTTTCTTT. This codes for CASSFGQREAFF.